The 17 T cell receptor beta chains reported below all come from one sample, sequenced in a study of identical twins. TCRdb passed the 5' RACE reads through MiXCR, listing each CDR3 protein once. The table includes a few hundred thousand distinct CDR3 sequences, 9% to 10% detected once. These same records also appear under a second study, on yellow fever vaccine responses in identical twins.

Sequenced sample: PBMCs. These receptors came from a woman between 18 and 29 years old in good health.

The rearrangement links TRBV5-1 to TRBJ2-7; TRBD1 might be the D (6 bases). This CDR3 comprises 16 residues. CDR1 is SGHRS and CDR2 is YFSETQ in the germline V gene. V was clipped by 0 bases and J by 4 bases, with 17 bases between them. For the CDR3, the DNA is TGCGCCAGCAGCTTGGCCTTGGACAGCAATCGGTACGAGCAGTACTTC. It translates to CASSLALDSNRYEQYF.

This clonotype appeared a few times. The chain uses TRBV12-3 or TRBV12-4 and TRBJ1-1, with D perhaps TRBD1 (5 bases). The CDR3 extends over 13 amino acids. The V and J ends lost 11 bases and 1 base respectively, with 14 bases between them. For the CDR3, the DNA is TGTGCCCTGAAACGGGGCGGGAACACTGAAGCTTTCTTT. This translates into CALKRGGNTEAFF.

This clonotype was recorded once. In DNA form, the CDR3 reads TGTGCCAGCAGCGTAGCGGCGGGGGGAAATCAAGAGACCCAGTACTTC. Protein: CASSVAAGGNQETQYF. The rearrangement uses TRBV9 and TRBJ2-5, with 8 bases matching TRBD2. The V gene end was trimmed by 0 bases and the J gene end by 2 bases; junction bases not matched to a gene: 6. The CDR3 covers 16 residues. CDR1 is SGDLS and CDR2 is YYNGEE in the germline V gene.

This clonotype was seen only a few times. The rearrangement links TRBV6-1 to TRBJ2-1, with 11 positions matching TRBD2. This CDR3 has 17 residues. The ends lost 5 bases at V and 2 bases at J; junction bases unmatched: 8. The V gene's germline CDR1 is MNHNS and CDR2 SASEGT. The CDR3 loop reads CASSMTSGDTPYNEQFF. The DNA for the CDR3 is TGTGCCAGCAGTATGACTAGCGGGGATACCCCCTACAATGAGCAGTTCTTC.

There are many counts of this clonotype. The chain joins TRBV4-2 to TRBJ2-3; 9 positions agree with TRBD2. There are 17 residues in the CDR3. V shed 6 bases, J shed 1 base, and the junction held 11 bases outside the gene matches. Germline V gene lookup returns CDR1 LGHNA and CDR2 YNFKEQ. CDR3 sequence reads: CASSRQDSGGGTDTQYF. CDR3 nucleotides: TGTGCCAGCAGTCGACAAGATAGCGGGGGTGGCACAGATACGCAGTATTTT.

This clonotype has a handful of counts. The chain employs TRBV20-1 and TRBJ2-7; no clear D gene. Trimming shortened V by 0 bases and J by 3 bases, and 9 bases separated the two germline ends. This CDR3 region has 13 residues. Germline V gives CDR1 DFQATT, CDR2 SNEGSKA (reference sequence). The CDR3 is CSARDRSDYEQYF. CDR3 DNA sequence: TGCAGTGCTAGAGATCGATCGGACTACGAGCAGTACTTC.

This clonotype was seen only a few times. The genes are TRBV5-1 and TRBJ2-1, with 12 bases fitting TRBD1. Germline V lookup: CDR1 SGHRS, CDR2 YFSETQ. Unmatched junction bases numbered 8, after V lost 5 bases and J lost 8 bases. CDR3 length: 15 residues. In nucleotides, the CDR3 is TGCGCCAGCAGGCGGGGGACAGGGGGCGCAGATGAGCAGTTCTTC. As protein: CASRRGTGGADEQFF.

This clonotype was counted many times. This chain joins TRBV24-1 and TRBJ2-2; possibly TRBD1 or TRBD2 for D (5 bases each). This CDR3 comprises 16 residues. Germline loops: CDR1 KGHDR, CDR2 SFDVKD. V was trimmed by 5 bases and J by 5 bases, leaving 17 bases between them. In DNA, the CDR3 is TGTGCCACCAGTGGGCAGGGAGCGATAAAAACCGGGGAGCTGTTTTTT. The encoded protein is CATSGQGAIKTGELFF.

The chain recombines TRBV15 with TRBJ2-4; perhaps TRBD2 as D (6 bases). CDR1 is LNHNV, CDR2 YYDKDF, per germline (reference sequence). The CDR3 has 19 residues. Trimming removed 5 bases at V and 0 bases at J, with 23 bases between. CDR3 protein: CATSGRDSQGTLAKNIQYF. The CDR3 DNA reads TGTGCCACCAGCGGTCGGGACTCACAAGGGACCTTAGCCAAAAACATTCAGTACTTC.

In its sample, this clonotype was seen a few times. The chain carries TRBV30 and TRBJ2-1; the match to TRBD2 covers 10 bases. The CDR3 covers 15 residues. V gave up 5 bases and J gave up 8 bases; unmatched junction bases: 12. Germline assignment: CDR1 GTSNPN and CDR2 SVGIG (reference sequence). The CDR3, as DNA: TGTGCCTGGGGTAATCCCGGGACTAGCGTCCATGAGCAGTTCTTC. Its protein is CAWGNPGTSVHEQFF.

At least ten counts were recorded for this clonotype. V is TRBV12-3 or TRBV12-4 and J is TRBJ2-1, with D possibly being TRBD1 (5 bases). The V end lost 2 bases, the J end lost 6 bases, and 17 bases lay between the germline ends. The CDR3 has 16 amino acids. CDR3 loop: CASSLRSQGLGNEQFF. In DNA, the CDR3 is TGTGCCAGCAGTTTACGGTCGCAGGGTTTGGGCAATGAGCAGTTCTTC.

The CDR3 protein is CSGEDDASTDTQYF. The DNA for the CDR3 is TGCAGTGGTGAGGACGACGCTAGCACAGATACGCAGTATTTT. V is TRBV20-1 and J is TRBJ2-3; D not resolved. The V and J ends lost 7 bases and 0 bases respectively, with 14 bases between them. The CDR3 has 14 amino acids. Germline CDR1 and CDR2: DFQATT and SNEGSKA (reference sequence).

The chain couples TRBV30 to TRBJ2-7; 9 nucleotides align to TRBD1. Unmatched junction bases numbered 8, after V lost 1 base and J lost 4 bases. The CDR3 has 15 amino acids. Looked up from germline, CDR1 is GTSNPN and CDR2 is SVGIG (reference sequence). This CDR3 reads CAWSGWGQGSYEQYF. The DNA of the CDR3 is TGTGCCTGGAGTGGTTGGGGACAGGGCTCTTACGAGCAGTACTTC. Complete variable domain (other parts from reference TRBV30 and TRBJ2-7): SQTIHQWPATLVQPVGSPLSLECTVEGTSNPNLYWYRQAAGRGLQLLFYSVGIGQISSEVPQNLSASRPQDRQFILSSKKLLLSDSGFYLCAWSGWGQGSYEQYFGPGTRLTVT.

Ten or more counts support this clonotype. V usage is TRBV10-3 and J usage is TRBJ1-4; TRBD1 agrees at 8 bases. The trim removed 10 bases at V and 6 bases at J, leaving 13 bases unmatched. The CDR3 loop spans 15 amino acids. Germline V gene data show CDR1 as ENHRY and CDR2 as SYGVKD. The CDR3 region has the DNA TGTGCCACCCGAGACACAGGGGGATATGATGAAAAACTGTTTTTT. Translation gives CATRDTGGYDEKLFF.

In DNA form, the CDR3 reads TGTGCCAGCAGCCCTTTGACTAGCGGGCACAATGAGCAGTTCTTC. It encodes CASSPLTSGHNEQFF. This rearrangement joins TRBV4-2 to TRBJ2-1; the match to TRBD2 covers 10 bases. The CDR3 spans 15 residues. V dropped 4 bases and J dropped 5; count of bases not matched to a gene: 5. CDR1 and CDR2 from the germline V gene are LGHNA and YNFKEQ.

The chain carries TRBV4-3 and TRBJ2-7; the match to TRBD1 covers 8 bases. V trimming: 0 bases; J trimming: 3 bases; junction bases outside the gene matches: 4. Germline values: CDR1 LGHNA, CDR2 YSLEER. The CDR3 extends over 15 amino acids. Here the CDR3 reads CASSQDFTGGYEQYF. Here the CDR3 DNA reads TGCGCCAGCAGCCAAGATTTCACAGGGGGCTACGAGCAGTACTTC.

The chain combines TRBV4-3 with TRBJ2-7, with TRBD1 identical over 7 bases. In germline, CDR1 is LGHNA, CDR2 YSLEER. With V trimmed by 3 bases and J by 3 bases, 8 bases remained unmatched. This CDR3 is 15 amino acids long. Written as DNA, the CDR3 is TGCGCCAGCAGCCAGGACAGGTCCCCTTTCTACGAGCAGTACTTC. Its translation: CASSQDRSPFYEQYF.